This T cell receptor beta chain is drawn from a study of T cell repertoires in cytomegalovirus infection. With regard to this clonotype: A much bigger clone sits one base away, suggesting this may be a read error.

In germline, CDR1 is SNHLY, CDR2 FYNNEI. The CDR3 spans 15 residues. TCRdb itself ran the reads through MiXCR, one entry per CDR3 protein. This table has approximately 630,000 distinct CDR3 sequences, 20% to 30% appearing once. This TCR derives from a human donor in good health (CMV status not recorded). Some clones in this sample may be carry-over from other donors' samples. The chain links TRBV2 to TRBJ2-5; 12 bases line up with TRBD2. Source material: CD8+ T cells from PBMCs. The CDR3 is CASSETLAGGETQCF. CDR3 in DNA: TGTGCCAGCAGTGAGACACTAGCGGGGGGCGAGACCCAGTGCTTC. Complete variable domain (other parts from reference TRBV2 and TRBJ2-5): EPEVTQTPSHQVTQMGQEVILRCVPISNHLYFYWYRQILGQKVEFLVSFYNNEISEKSEIFDDQFSVERPDGSNFTLKIRSTKLEDSAMYFCASSETLAGGETQCFGPGTRLLVL.